This TCR beta chain was retrieved from a study of blood T cell repertoires in COVID-19 (dated by TCRdb to the early 2020s). In the study overall: Samples from collaborators originated in the United States, Italy and Spain and spanned both the acute and convalescent phases of COVID-19. The material from the prospective study consisted of cDNA or gDNA derived from T cells, B-cell-depleted T cells, or PBMCs. A freely available public database, intended as a resource for researchers studying the immune response to SARS-CoV-2, is where the repertoires were released. Where HLA class I and class II types were available, the types were taken from metadata supplied by the sample provider, not from assay-based typing. The samples were drawn from the first 160 participants of the ongoing ImmuneRACE study and from 1,254 subjects provided by 6 global collaborators. The sample metadata nearly always contained a de-identified subject ID, COVID-19 status, age in years and sex. Subjects who had been exposed to COVID-19, were actively infected with it, or had recovered from it provided the deeply sampled blood TCRbeta repertoires that made up the dataset.

One collaborating source in Seattle enrolled patients while the patients were actively infected and followed the patients over time throughout the course of disease. The collaborating institutions used their own protocols to collect whole blood in K2EDTA tubes. Collaborator samples were shipped for TCRbeta analysis as frozen whole blood, isolated PBMCs, or DNA extracted from either sample type. About this clone itself: Its cognate antigen has yet to be identified. Base qualities are not at hand, and no much larger clone is one base apart.

V and J are truncated by 0 bases and 6 bases respectively, leaving an intervening sequence of 18 bases. The germline V gene (reference sequence) yields LGHDT for CDR1 and YNNKEL for CDR2. Including cysteine and phenylalanine, the CDR3 has 18 amino acids. Of all the DNA, just the CDR3 is kept, 54 bases in frame from base 1. The immunoSEQ Assay, a bias-controlled multiplex PCR, was used to amplify TCRbeta CDR3 regions from genomic DNA. On the study's bioinformatics: The number of nucleated cells in each sample was estimated from the amplification of reference gene primers within the assay. To quantify the absolute abundance of each unique TCRbeta CDR3 rearrangement, sequence reads were collapsed and filtered. For each sample, productive Simpson clonality was calculated as the square root of Simpson's diversity index over productive rearrangements. The clones in this table, taken by TCRdb from immuneACCESS, are in-frame only. Not every clone is retained; where verified, under half of the shortfall comes from an unresolved V gene, and the cause of the rest is unknown. V and J calls and clone size come straight from that table; D and trimming were deduced from the DNA. Within this sample are about 95,000 clones, with 80% to 90% of them counted one time only. In total, the top ten clones hold around 2.9% of the sample.

Study-level results and caveats: The quantity of clinical and demographic metadata differed by source and by participant and was supplied without curation.

Sequencing was performed on peripheral blood. This TCR was recovered from a man aged 45-60 years with COVID-19, enrolled during active disease. The receptor chain draws on TRBV3-1 (or the pseudogene TRBV3-2) and TRBJ1-6; the D gene is not confidently resolved. CDR3 loop: CASSQDKTGWSGNSPLHF. In nucleotides, the sequence is TGTGCCAGCAGCCAAGATAAAACGGGATGGTCGGGTAATTCACCCCTCCACTTT.